This T cell receptor beta chain emerged from a study of CD8+ T cells in alopecia areata. Study overall: Treatment comprised oral tofacitinib, 5 to 10 mg twice daily, in treated patients. The study's findings and limits: Under tofacitinib, numerous expanded lesional clonotypes remained detectable in scalp and blood.

The treatment was: oral pan-JAK inhibitor, 5-10 mg twice daily. As part of sample collection, lesional scalp punch biopsies and peripheral blood were taken from alopecia areata patients. Both CD4+ and CD8+ T cells were separated by sorting PBMCs. Per germline, CDR1 SQVTM and CDR2 ANQGSEA. V lost 4 bases and J lost 4, with 10 bases in between. The CDR3 extends over 12 amino acids. The sequencing template was cDNA reverse transcribed from extracted RNA. The assay was immunoSEQ multiplex PCR, and TCRdb's table has in-frame clones only and misses some. The sample yields about 250,000 clones, about 60% seen once. In regard to this clone: Its target is not known. Other nucleotide sequences in the sample specify the same CDR3.

The sequences come from CD4+ T cells sorted from blood, collected around week 53, from a patient treated with tofacitinib. The V gene is TRBV29-1, the J gene TRBJ1-1, with D tentatively TRBD1 (5 bases). The receptor was isolated from a human donor with alopecia areata. CDR3 sequence: CSVGGGGTEAFF. The CDR3, as DNA: TGCAGCGTTGGTGGGGGGGGCACTGAAGCTTTCTTT.